The clone carrying this T cell receptor beta chain was counted only a few times. What it binds is not known. The entry originates in a study of cytomegalovirus exposure and HLA in healthy donors. General study results and limits: An analysis was carried out later, and it reportedly showed fewer N-insertions in an Asian-associated ancestry cluster than the approximately 610-donor mean.

The V segment lost 4 bases and the J segment 2 bases; nucleotides outside the gene matches: 7. Looked up from germline, CDR1 is SGDLS and CDR2 is YYNGEE. This CDR3 region has 17 residues. The PCR made use of 60 Vbeta and 13 Jbeta primers. The repertoire was sequenced with immunoSEQ multiplex PCR; TCRdb's copy has only in-frame clones and lacks some. The data hold 150,000 to 200,000 clones, with 65% to 80% observed a single time. This clonotype was sampled from a man between 18 and 35 years old in good health and CMV-seropositive. Material for sequencing was PBMCs. V is TRBV9 and J is TRBJ2-1; TRBD2 aligns across 12 bases. The CDR3, as DNA: TGTGCCAGCAGCCTCCTAGCGGGGGGGCTCGCCTACAATGAGCAGTTCTTC. This sequence encodes CASSLLAGGLAYNEQFF.